This T cell receptor beta chain was sequenced in a study of T cell changes during pregnancy in multiple sclerosis. Profiled with immunoSEQ multiplex PCR; TCRdb holds only in-frame clones, not every one. The sample has 60,000 to 85,000 clones; roughly 94% are singletons. The V gene lost 5 bases and the J gene lost 1 base, with 5 bases spanning the gap. Germline CDR1 SGHTA, CDR2 FQGNSA. The CDR3 extends over 12 amino acids. The receptor comes from a female donor with multiple sclerosis, enrolled in a pregnancy study. The sequences come from peripheral blood, collected in the third trimester of pregnancy. The chain employs TRBV7-2 and TRBJ1-1; D not resolved. The chain's CDR3 is CASSPQNTEAFF. Written as DNA, the CDR3 is TGTGCCAGCAGCCCACAGAACACTGAAGCTTTCTTT.